This entry lists 18 T cell receptor beta chains sequenced from one sample in a study of cytomegalovirus exposure and HLA in healthy donors. PCR used 60 Vbeta primers and 13 Jbeta primers. Clones were read by immunoSEQ multiplex PCR, and TCRdb kept only the in-frame ones, dropping some. Among about 240,000 clones listed, about 81% were seen once. The sample comprised PBMCs. These receptors were collected from an older woman in good health and CMV-seropositive.

CDR3 sequence (DNA): TGCGCCAGCAGCTCACAAGGACAGGGTGCCTACGAGCAGTACTTC. It codes for CASSSQGQGAYEQYF. The J gene is TRBJ2-7, the V gene TRBV5-1; 8 bases match TRBD1. CDR1 and CDR2 (germline): SGHRS, YFSETQ. V was pared by 3 bases and J by 2 bases, with 7 bases of the junction left unmatched. The CDR3 spans 15 residues.

The chain is built from TRBV4-1 and TRBJ1-1; D gene unclear. V was clipped by 4 bases and J by 1 base, with 10 bases between them. The CDR3 is 14 amino acids. From germline, CDR1 is MGHRA and CDR2 YSYEKL. Written as DNA, the CDR3 is TGCGCCAGCAGCCTGAGGACTGAGAACACTGAAGCTTTCTTT. This translates into CASSLRTENTEAFF.

The chain carries TRBV5-1 and TRBJ1-2, with 8 bases identical to TRBD1. Trimming at V came to 0 bases and at J to 4 bases, leaving 2 bases not matched to a gene. There are 14 residues in the CDR3. CDR1 and CDR2 from the germline V gene are SGHRS and YFSETQ. The CDR3 coding sequence is TGCGCCAGCAGCTTGGGTACAGGGGGCTATGGCTACACCTTC. Its protein is CASSLGTGGYGYTF. Combining the CDR3 with reference TRBV5-1 and TRBJ1-2 gives the whole variable domain KAGVTQTPRYLIKTRGQQVTLSCSPISGHRSVSWYQQTPGQGLQFLFEYFSETQRNKGNFPGRFSGRQFSNSRSEMNVSTLELGDSALYLCASSLGTGGYGYTFGSGTRLTVV.

The chain carries TRBV7-2 and TRBJ2-3; 13 bases match TRBD2. Per germline, CDR1 SGHTA and CDR2 FQGNSA. V lost 6 bases, J lost 6 bases, and 9 bases stayed unmatched. This CDR3 contains 16 residues. The CDR3 reads CASSISPGLAGDTQYF. The DNA for the CDR3 is TGTGCCAGCAGTATATCACCGGGACTAGCGGGGGATACGCAGTATTTT. The variable domain in full, completed from reference TRBV7-2 and TRBJ2-3, reads GAGVSQSPSNKVTEKGKDVELRCDPISGHTALYWYRQSLGQGLEFLIYFQGNSAPDKSGLPSDRFSAERTGGSVSTLTIQRTQQEDSAVYLCASSISPGLAGDTQYFGPGTRLTVL.

This clone was detected only a few times. The rearrangement joins TRBV6-5 to TRBJ1-2; no reliable D call. Germline assignment: CDR1 MNHEY and CDR2 SVGAGI. CDR3 length equals 15 residues. Trimming pared 2 bases from V and 0 bases from J, leaving 10 bases between. CDR3 DNA: TGTGCCAGCAGTTACAGGTGGAGACCTAACTATGGCTACACCTTC. It translates to CASSYRWRPNYGYTF.

The rearrangement uses TRBV4-2 and TRBJ2-4, with 12 bases identical to TRBD2. Germline V gives CDR1 LGHNA, CDR2 YNFKEQ. J gave up 6 bases and V 4 bases, and 13 bases lay outside the gene matches. CDR3 size: 18 residues. The CDR3 is CASSPEDLAGGVGNIQYF. The CDR3 DNA reads as TGTGCCAGCAGCCCCGAGGATCTAGCGGGAGGGGTCGGAAACATTCAGTACTTC.

The chain recombines TRBV5-1 with TRBJ2-5; the match to TRBD2 covers 10 bases. The J call is uncertain, as TRBJ2-7 better fits the DNA end. Germline CDR1 SGHRS, CDR2 YFSETQ. CDR3 length: 18 residues. This CDR3 reads CASSLAFGTSEFSYEQYF. CDR3 sequence (DNA): TGCGCCAGCAGCTTGGCCTTTGGGACTAGCGAGTTCTCCTACGAGCAGTACTTC.

The chain employs TRBV4-1 and TRBJ2-3; tentatively, D is TRBD2 (6 bases). CDR1 is MGHRA, CDR2 YSYEKL, per germline. Trimming cost V 6 bases and J 2 bases, with 15 bases left between them. CDR3 length: 15 amino acids. The CDR3 DNA is TGCGCCAGCAGTCAGCGTCCTAGCGACACAGATACGCAGTATTTT. Translating it yields CASSQRPSDTDTQYF.

The chain couples TRBV19 to TRBJ2-6, with D maybe TRBD1 (6 bases). Trimming stripped 6 bases from V and 0 bases from J, with 18 bases between. Germline CDR1 LNHDA, CDR2 SQIVND (reference sequence). This CDR3 is 18 amino acids long. For the CDR3, the DNA is TGTGCCAGTAGCCAAACCGGGACATATGTCTCTGGGGCCAACGTCCTGACTTTC. Translation: CASSQTGTYVSGANVLTF.

The chain employs TRBV4-1 and TRBJ1-4, with D tentatively TRBD1 (6 bases). The CDR3 runs 18 residues. With 1 base removed from V and 8 bases from J, the gap between germline ends came to 23 bases. Germline assignment: CDR1 MGHRA and CDR2 YSYEKL. The CDR3 region is CASSQGIMYAGEREKLFF. The CDR3 DNA reads TGCGCCAGCAGCCAAGGCATCATGTACGCAGGGGAGAGGGAAAAACTGTTTTTT.

This chain uses TRBV5-1 with TRBJ2-7; TRBD1 agrees at 10 bases. V lost 0 bases and J lost 6; bases outside the gene matches: 3. Looked up from germline, CDR1 is SGHRS and CDR2 is YFSETQ. The CDR3 covers 14 residues. The CDR3 region is CASSLGQGATEQYF. The CDR3 bases are TGCGCCAGCAGCTTGGGACAGGGGGCTACCGAGCAGTACTTC. The full variable domain, in which reference TRBV5-1 and TRBJ2-7 provide the parts outside the CDR3, is KAGVTQTPRYLIKTRGQQVTLSCSPISGHRSVSWYQQTPGQGLQFLFEYFSETQRNKGNFPGRFSGRQFSNSRSEMNVSTLELGDSALYLCASSLGQGATEQYFGPGTRLTVT.

The chain uses TRBV7-9 and TRBJ2-5; TRBD1 matches at 8 bases. The germline V gene has CDR1 SEHNR and CDR2 FQNEAQ (reference sequence). The CDR3 extends over 16 amino acids. Losses at the gene ends were 1 base for V and 3 bases for J; bases not matched to a gene: 7. The CDR3 DNA follows: TGTGCCAGCAGCTTAGGGCAGGGGGCGCCTAAAGAGACCCAGTACTTC. Protein sequence: CASSLGQGAPKETQYF.

V and J are TRBV4-1 and TRBJ1-3; D gene uncertain. The germline gives CDR1 MGHRA, CDR2 YSYEKL. CDR3 length: 15 amino acids. V was trimmed by 4 bases and J by 3 bases, leaving 13 bases between them. The CDR3: CASSLRRVGGNTIYF. CDR3 coding DNA: TGCGCCAGCAGCCTCCGTCGGGTAGGTGGAAACACCATATATTTT.

The chain recombines TRBV7-3 with TRBJ2-3; D may be TRBD2 (6 bases). The CDR3 loop spans 14 amino acids. V dropped 5 bases and J dropped 0 bases, with 9 bases sitting between them. Germline loops: CDR1 SGHTA, CDR2 FQGTGA. CDR3 bases: TGTGCCAGCAGCCTCGGGAGAAGCACAGATACGCAGTATTTT. This gives the protein CASSLGRSTDTQYF.

The rearrangement links TRBV28 to TRBJ2-7; 13 bases are shared with TRBD2. Looked up from germline, CDR1 is MDHEN and CDR2 is SYDVKM. The V segment lost 5 bases and the J segment 7 bases; nucleotides outside the gene matches: 8. The CDR3 sequence is 15 residues long. The CDR3 region is CASSRLTSGRREQYF. The DNA for the CDR3 is TGTGCCAGCAGTCGCCTGACTAGCGGGAGGCGGGAGCAGTACTTC.

CDR3 loop: CASSQYKNTEAFF. CDR3 sequence (DNA): TGTGCCAGCAGCCAATATAAGAACACTGAAGCTTTCTTT. This chain connects TRBV14 to TRBJ1-1; D not resolved. Trimming stripped 2 bases from V and 1 base from J, with 5 bases between. The CDR3 totals 13 residues. CDR1 is SGHDN, CDR2 FVKESK, per germline.

The chain uses TRBV7-9 and TRBJ2-7; D is unclear. V dropped 0 bases and J dropped 5 bases, with 5 bases sitting between them. Germline CDR1 SEHNR, CDR2 FQNEAQ (reference sequence). CDR3 length equals 12 residues. For the CDR3, the DNA is TGTGCCAGCAGCTTAGCGGGCGACGAGCAGTACTTC. It encodes CASSLAGDEQYF.

The rearrangement joins TRBV27 to TRBJ1-2; no clear D gene. The length of the CDR3 is 14 residues. Germline CDR1 and CDR2: MNHEY and SMNVEV (reference sequence). V lost 6 bases and J 1 base, leaving 12 bases between the germline ends. The CDR3 nucleotides are TGTGCCAGCAGCCCCGCTCGGGGTAACTATGGCTACACCTTC. This sequence encodes CASSPARGNYGYTF.